This paragraph covers one TCR beta chain sequence. The data derive from a study of blood T cell repertoires in COVID-19. On the study more broadly: Material from acute and convalescent COVID-19 was sourced from the United States, Italy and Spain.

Residents of approximately 25 US areas, aged about 18 to 95 years, made up the participants. Cohort 3 donors were reported recovered after two negative PCRs, clearance, or symptom resolution. V was cut by 10 bases and J by 3 bases, with 18 bases left in between. Germline V lookup: CDR1 LNHDA, CDR2 SQIVND (reference sequence). The CDR3 runs 15 residues. Some clones are missing from TCRdb's copy, which holds only in-frame ones; the method was immunoSEQ multiplex PCR. The sample includes roughly 330,000 clones, 75% to 90% of them seen just once. The chain is built from TRBV19 and TRBJ1-4; tentatively, D is TRBD1 (5 bases). The clonotype comes from a man aged 30 to 39 who had recovered from COVID-19. Sequenced sample: PBMCs or T cells enriched from blood (not recorded which). The CDR3 DNA is TGTGCCACACTCACGGGGGGAGCGGCTAATGAAAAACTGTTTTTT. This gives the protein CATLTGGAANEKLFF. The full variable domain, rest sourced from reference TRBV19 and TRBJ1-4, is DGGITQSPKYLFRKEGQNVTLSCEQNLNHDAMYWYRQDPGQGLRLIYYSQIVNDFQKGDIAEGYSVSREKKESFPLTVTSAQKNPTAFYLCATLTGGAANEKLFFGSGTQLSVL.